The TCR beta chain described here comes from a study of blood T cell repertoires in COVID-19. Study information: There were acute and convalescent COVID-19 samples, and they came from the United States, Italy and Spain. From T cells, B-cell-depleted T cells, or PBMCs came the material, which was cDNA or gDNA.

Authors' data handling: How many nucleated cells were present was estimated from reference gene primer amplification. TCRdb keeps only in-frame clones here, not all; method: immunoSEQ multiplex PCR. The V and J calls and clone size come from that table; D and trimming were worked out from the DNA. Of 90,000 to 130,000 clones in the sample, over 60% are singletons; the top ten hold 16%. V lost 8 bases to trimming and J lost 4 bases; unmatched junction nucleotides: 5. Germline V gene lookup returns CDR1 SQVTM and CDR2 ANQGSEA. This CDR3 is 13 amino acids long. Sequenced: peripheral blood. The source is a woman over 75 with active or convalescent COVID-19. The rearrangement uses TRBV29-1 and TRBJ2-1, with TRBD2 matching 10 bases. The CDR3 coding sequence is TGCAGCTTAAGGACTAGCGGATACAATGAGCAGTTCTTC. Translated: CSLRTSGYNEQFF.